This entry describes one T cell receptor beta chain. What it binds is not known. The data derive from a study of cytomegalovirus exposure and HLA in healthy donors. Study-wide results and limits: The investigators catalogued 150 to 200 TCR beta chains as cytomegalovirus-associated.

J lost 1 base, V lost 1 base, and 3 bases had no gene match. This CDR3 is built from 17 residues. From germline, CDR1 is MGHRA and CDR2 YSYEKL. TCRdb keeps only in-frame clones here, not all; method: immunoSEQ multiplex PCR. Of about 170,000 clones in the sample, nearly 90% are singletons; the top ten hold under 13%. The chain combines TRBV4-1 with TRBJ2-1; 11 bases match TRBD2. Sequenced: PBMCs. The sequence was collected from a woman under 30 in good health and CMV-seropositive. CDR3 residues: CASSQGLAGLSYNEQFF. Here the CDR3 DNA reads TGCGCCAGCAGCCAAGGACTAGCGGGGTTATCCTACAATGAGCAGTTCTTC.